The rows below give T cell receptor beta chains drawn from one sample of a study of T-cell reconstitution after alpha-beta-depleted transplantation in children. Via MiXCR, TCRdb re-called the PCR reads, giving one row per CDR3 protein. This sample has about 600,000 distinct CDR3 sequences, with approximately 22% found just once. The starting material was PBMCs, mostly from graft donor cells, obtained 360 days after TCRalphabeta/CD19-depleted stem cell transplant. Receptor source: a boy younger than two who had a stem cell transplant for acute myeloid leukemia, so the T cells may come from the graft donor. CDR3s include the opening cysteine and the closing phenylalanine or tryptophan. D genes are given only for firm matches. The size of a clone is reported for some rows only, either as once, few or many, or as a class for expanded clones.

TGTGCCAGCAGCTCCGGACAGGGGGCAGGGAATGAGCAGTTCTTC,CASSSGQGAGNEQFF,once,TRBD1,TRBV11-3,TRBJ2-1
TGCAGCGGTCTGCGGGTACAAGAGACCCAGTACTTC,CSGLRVQETQYF,many,.,TRBV29-1,TRBJ2-5
TGCAGTGCTAGGGGGACTAGCGGCGGGGGGGCCAACGTCCTGACTTTC,CSARGTSGGGANVLTF,few,TRBD2,TRBV20-1,TRBJ2-6
TGCAGCGTCCTTATAACCGGGCTATCGAACACTGAAGCTTTCTTT,CSVLITGLSNTEAFF,.,.,TRBV29-1,TRBJ1-1
TGTGCCAGCAGTTTTGCAGTCCCTGGAAACACCATATATTTT,CASSFAVPGNTIYF,few,.,TRBV12-3/TRBV12-4,TRBJ1-3
TGTGCCATCTCACTAGCGGGGGAGCAACATACGCAGTATTTT,CAISLAGEQHTQYF,few,TRBD2,TRBV10-3,TRBJ2-3
TGTGCCAGCGAAGCAAGGGTAGGCTATGGCTACACCTTC,CASEARVGYGYTF,few,.,TRBV13,TRBJ1-2
TGCAGTGCATTCCCCTGGACTAGCGGGGCCCAAGAGACCCAGTACTTC,CSAFPWTSGAQETQYF,many,TRBD2,TRBV20-1,TRBJ2-5
TGTGCCAGCAGCTTAGGCAGGGGTGAAGCTTTCTTT,CASSLGRGEAFF,.,.,TRBV7-2,TRBJ1-1
TGTGCCAGCAGAACAGGGAACCCCACAGATACGCAGTATTTT,CASRTGNPTDTQYF,many,.,TRBV6-1,TRBJ2-3
TGTGCCAGCAGTTTAACCTCCCCGGCTACTTACTCCTACAATGAGCAGTTCTTC,CASSLTSPATYSYNEQFF,.,.,TRBV12-3/TRBV12-4,TRBJ2-1
TGTGCCAGCAGTTTTACCGGGACAGGGTTGACAGATACGCAGTATTTT,CASSFTGTGLTDTQYF,many,TRBD1,TRBV12-3/TRBV12-4,TRBJ2-3
TGCAGCGTTGTCAAGGGGGTCACAGATACGCAGTATTTT,CSVVKGVTDTQYF,many,.,TRBV29-1,TRBJ2-3
TGTGCCATCAGCCACGGGACTAGCGGCTACGAGCAGTACTTC,CAISHGTSGYEQYF,.,TRBD2,TRBV3-1,TRBJ2-7
TGTGCCAGCAGCTTTAATCAGGGATCTGGAAACACCATATATTTT,CASSFNQGSGNTIYF,.,.,TRBV11-2,TRBJ1-3
TGTGCCAGCAGTTATGGGACAGGGGGTGCTACAGATACGCAGTATTTT,CASSYGTGGATDTQYF,.,TRBD1,TRBV7-3,TRBJ2-3
TGTGCCAGCAGCCCTTGGACTACCGACACCGGGGAGCTGTTTTTT,CASSPWTTDTGELFF,.,.,TRBV3-1,TRBJ2-2
TGCGCCAGCAGCCCCGGACCCTTTGGGAGCAATCAGCCCCAGCATTTT,CASSPGPFGSNQPQHF,.,.,TRBV5-1,TRBJ1-5
TGCAGCGTGGCCCGTTGGGGTTCAGAGACCCAGTACTTC,CSVARWGSETQYF,many,.,TRBV29-1,TRBJ2-5
TGTGCCAGCAGTATTCAGTACGAGCAGTACTTC,CASSIQYEQYF,.,.,TRBV11-2,TRBJ2-7
TGTGCCAGCAGCTTCGAGGAATTTGGGAGTCTGGACACAGATACGCAGTATTTT,CASSFEEFGSLDTDTQYF,.,.,TRBV9,TRBJ2-3
TGTGCCAGCATTACGGTGAGGGGTCGAAATGAGCAGTTCTTC,CASITVRGRNEQFF,.,.,TRBV2,TRBJ2-1
TGTGCCACCAGTGATTCGGCTAAGCGGGGGCGCACAGATACGCAGTATTTT,CATSDSAKRGRTDTQYF,few,TRBD2,TRBV24-1,TRBJ2-3
TGTGCCAGCAGTGAATCTGTGGCGGGGAAAAAAACCGGGGAGCTGTTTTTT,CASSESVAGKKTGELFF,.,.,TRBV25-1,TRBJ2-2
TGTGCCAGCAGGCGACAGGGGGCCCGTAGCAATCAGCCCCAGCATTTT,CASRRQGARSNQPQHF,.,TRBD1,TRBV6-4,TRBJ1-5
TGCGCCAGCAGCGTTCTTAGGGGGCAGTTGAACACTGAAGCTTTCTTT,CASSVLRGQLNTEAFF,many,TRBD1,TRBV5-1,TRBJ1-1
TGTGCCAGCAGCTTAGTGACGGGGACAGGGTCGAACACTGAAGCTTTCTTT,CASSLVTGTGSNTEAFF,.,TRBD1,TRBV7-9,TRBJ1-1
TGCAGTGCTAGACCAGACAGTTCCTCTGGAAACACCATATATTTT,CSARPDSSSGNTIYF,few,.,TRBV20-1,TRBJ1-3
TGTGCCAGCAGATACGGGGGGCGGTTGGACGAGCAGTACTTC,CASRYGGRLDEQYF,few,.,TRBV12-3/TRBV12-4,TRBJ2-7